The 15 T cell receptor beta chains below were found in one sample sequenced in a study of cytomegalovirus exposure and HLA in healthy donors (dated by TCRdb to about 2017). Library generation was performed with the immunoSEQ multiplex PCR assay. The multiplex PCR relied on a mix of 60 forward primers for TCR Vbeta segments and 13 reverse primers for TCR Jbeta segments. In TCRdb, the immuneACCESS table is reduced to in-frame sequences with V and J assigned. These tables do not hold every clone; where another copy was compared, an unresolved V gene accounts for under half, and the others remain unexplained. The sample has tens of thousands of clones on record, around 80% of them singletons. Together, the top ten hold under 2% of the sample. Sequencing input: PBMCs. These receptors all stem from a man aged 18 to 29 in good health and CMV-seronegative.

The V gene is TRBV19, the J gene TRBJ1-1, with 10 bases lining up with TRBD1. Germline CDR1 is LNHDA and CDR2 is SQIVND (reference sequence). The CDR3 totals 17 residues. V was pared by 7 bases and J by 0 bases, with 11 bases of the junction left unmatched. The CDR3 bases are TGTGCCAGTACCCCGACAGGGGGCTGGGGTATGAACACTGAAGCTTTCTTT. This encodes CASTPTGGWGMNTEAFF.

The chain uses TRBV2 and TRBJ1-4, with 7 bases identical to TRBD1. V lost 9 bases, J lost 1 base, and 5 bases stayed unmatched. CDR1 and CDR2 (germline): SNHLY, FYNNEI. CDR3 length equals 14 residues. The CDR3 DNA reads TGTGCCAGTCGTGCAGGGGGAACTAATGAAAAACTGTTTTTT. Residues: CASRAGGTNEKLFF.

This clone turned up a few times. The chain recombines TRBV19 with TRBJ1-4; D is unclear. CDR1 and CDR2 from the germline V gene are LNHDA and SQIVND (reference sequence). The CDR3 contains 12 residues. Trimming pared 5 bases from V and 6 bases from J, leaving 7 bases between. The CDR3 DNA reads TGTGCCAGTAGTCGACAACATGAAAAACTGTTTTTT. Translation: CASSRQHEKLFF.

This CDR3 reads CASSIGGLRNTGELFF. Here the CDR3 DNA reads TGTGCCAGTAGTATCGGGGGGCTAAGGAACACCGGGGAGCTGTTTTTT. The V and J genes are TRBV19 and TRBJ2-2, with D tentatively TRBD2 (7 bases). The germline V gene has CDR1 LNHDA and CDR2 SQIVND (reference sequence). This CDR3 comprises 16 residues. V shed 3 bases and J shed 1 base, with 12 bases lying between them.

DNA of the CDR3: TGTGCCAGCAGCGTAGCGACAGGGAGTCACACCGGGGAGCTGTTTTTT. Its translation: CASSVATGSHTGELFF. The chain recombines TRBV9 with TRBJ2-2; 7 positions match TRBD1. The CDR3 has 16 amino acids. The V gene's germline CDR1 is SGDLS and CDR2 YYNGEE. J lost 3 bases, V lost 0 bases, and 5 bases had no gene match.

This chain uses TRBV2 with TRBJ2-3; no definite D call. Germline assignment: CDR1 SNHLY and CDR2 FYNNEI. The germline V and J ends were trimmed by 3 bases and 2 bases, with 3 bases remaining between them. The CDR3 is 12 residues long. This CDR3 is CASSDNTDTQYF. Written as DNA, the CDR3 is TGTGCCAGCAGTGATAACACAGATACGCAGTATTTT.

The gene calls are TRBV30 and TRBJ1-2; the match to TRBD1 covers 9 bases. CDR1 is GTSNPN, CDR2 SVGIG, per germline (reference sequence). The CDR3 loop spans 14 amino acids. The V segment lost 4 bases and the J segment 6 bases; nucleotides outside the gene matches: 9. CDR3 loop: CAWTPGQGRNGYTF. The CDR3 DNA follows: TGTGCCTGGACGCCGGGACAGGGTAGGAATGGCTACACCTTC.

The chain recombines TRBV18 with TRBJ1-5; no clear D. Germline CDR1 KGHSH, CDR2 LQKENI. This CDR3 has 14 residues. Trimming took off 6 bases at V and 1 base at J, with 10 bases between the two ends. CDR3 protein: CASSPAGSNQPQHF. The CDR3 region has the DNA TGTGCCAGCTCCCCGGCGGGGAGCAATCAGCCCCAGCATTTT.

The gene calls are TRBV10-3 and TRBJ1-3; possibly TRBD1 for D (5 bases). The CDR3 length is 12 residues. Per the germline V gene, CDR1 is ENHRY and CDR2 is SYGVKD. Trimming pared 10 bases from V and 0 bases from J, leaving 7 bases between. CDR3 sequence: CATGGSGNTIYF. The CDR3 DNA sequence: TGTGCCACCGGGGGCTCTGGAAACACCATATATTTT.

Concerning this clone itself: The sample contains more than one DNA sequence encoding this CDR3. This chain joins TRBV4-1 and TRBJ2-3, with D possibly matching TRBD2 (5 bases). V was trimmed by 2 bases and J by 2 bases, leaving 14 bases between them. This CDR3 spans 16 amino acids. CDR1 is MGHRA, CDR2 YSYEKL, per germline. The CDR3 loop reads CASSQLITRITDTQYF. The CDR3 DNA reads TGCGCCAGCAGCCAATTAATCACTAGAATCACAGATACGCAGTATTTT.

The rearrangement links TRBV5-1 to TRBJ2-3; 10 bases agree with TRBD2. V trimming: 4 bases; J trimming: 2 bases; junction bases outside the gene matches: 4. Germline V gene lookup returns CDR1 SGHRS and CDR2 YFSETQ. The CDR3 totals 15 residues. CDR3 region: CASSGGLANTDTQYF. The CDR3, as DNA: TGCGCCAGCAGCGGGGGACTAGCGAACACAGATACGCAGTATTTT.

The chain combines TRBV10-3 with TRBJ2-7; TRBD2 aligns across 14 bases. Germline loops: CDR1 ENHRY, CDR2 SYGVKD. V lost 5 bases to trimming and J lost 9 bases; unmatched junction nucleotides: 6. The CDR3 totals 14 residues. This chain's CDR3 is CAISMGLAGEGQYF. The CDR3 region has the DNA TGTGCCATCAGTATGGGACTAGCGGGAGAGGGGCAGTACTTC.

This clone was counted only a few times. The genes are TRBV25-1 and TRBJ2-7, with D perhaps matching TRBD1 (5 bases). CDR3 size: 13 residues. Per the germline V gene, CDR1 is MGHDK and CDR2 is SYGVNS. V shed 2 bases and J shed 0 bases, with 5 bases lying between them. The CDR3: CASSEQGSYEQYF. The CDR3 DNA reads as TGTGCCAGCAGTGAACAGGGCTCCTACGAGCAGTACTTC.

This chain joins TRBV11-1 and TRBJ2-7; 7 nucleotides match TRBD1. The CDR3 runs to 15 residues. The V gene's germline CDR1 is SGHAT and CDR2 FQDESV (reference sequence). V lost 0 bases to trimming and J lost 3 bases; unmatched junction nucleotides: 5. CDR3 loop: CASSLAAGDSYEQYF. The DNA of the CDR3 is TGTGCCAGCAGCTTAGCCGCAGGGGACAGCTACGAGCAGTACTTC.

V is TRBV5-4 and J is TRBJ1-5; TRBD1 aligns across 7 bases. CDR1 is SGHNT, CDR2 YYREEE, per germline (reference sequence). The J segment lost 2 bases and the V segment lost 0 bases, leaving 2 bases of the junction unmatched. This CDR3 has 15 amino acids. CDR3 residues: CASSLGQGGNQPQHF. Written as DNA, the CDR3 is TGTGCCAGCAGCTTGGGACAGGGTGGCAATCAGCCCCAGCATTTT.